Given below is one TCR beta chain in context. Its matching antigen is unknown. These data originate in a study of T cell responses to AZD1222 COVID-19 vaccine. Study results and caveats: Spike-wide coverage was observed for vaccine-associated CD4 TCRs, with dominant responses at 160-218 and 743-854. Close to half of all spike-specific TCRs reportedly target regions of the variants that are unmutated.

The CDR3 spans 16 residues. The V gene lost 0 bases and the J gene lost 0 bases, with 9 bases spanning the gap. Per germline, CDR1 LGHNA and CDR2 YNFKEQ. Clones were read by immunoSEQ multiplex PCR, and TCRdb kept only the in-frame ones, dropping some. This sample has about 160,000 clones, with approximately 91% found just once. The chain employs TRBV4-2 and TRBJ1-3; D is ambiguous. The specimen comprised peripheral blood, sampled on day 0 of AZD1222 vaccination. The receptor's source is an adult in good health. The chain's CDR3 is CASSQDRASSGNTIYF. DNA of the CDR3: TGTGCCAGCAGCCAAGATCGAGCCAGCTCTGGAAACACCATATATTTT.